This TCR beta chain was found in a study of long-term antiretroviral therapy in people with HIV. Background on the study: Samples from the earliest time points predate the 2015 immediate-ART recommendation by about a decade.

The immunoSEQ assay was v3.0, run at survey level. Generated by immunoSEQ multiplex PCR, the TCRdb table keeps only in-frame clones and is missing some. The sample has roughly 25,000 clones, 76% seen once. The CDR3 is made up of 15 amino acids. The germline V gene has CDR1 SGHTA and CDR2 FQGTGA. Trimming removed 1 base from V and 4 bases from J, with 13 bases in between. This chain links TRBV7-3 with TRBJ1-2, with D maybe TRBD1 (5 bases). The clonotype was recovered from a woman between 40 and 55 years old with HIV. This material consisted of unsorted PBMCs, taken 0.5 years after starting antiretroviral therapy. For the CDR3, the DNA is TGTGCCAGCAGCTTAATGGCCCTAACAGGCTATGGCTACACCTTC. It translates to CASSLMALTGYGYTF. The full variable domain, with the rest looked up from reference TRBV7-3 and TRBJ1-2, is GAGVSQTPSNKVTEKGKYVELRCDPISGHTALYWYRQSLGQGPEFLIYFQGTGAADDSGLPNDRFFAVRPEGSVSTLKIQRTERGDSAVYLCASSLMALTGYGYTFGSGTRLTVV.